These 2 T cell receptor beta chains came from one sample sequenced in a study of blood T cells in healthy people across ages. For the second PCR, which ran for roughly 6 to 12 cycles, a sample-barcoded 5' primer and a J-beta primer mix were used. TCRdb analysed the 5' RACE reads with MiXCR anew, one entry per CDR3 protein. The sample includes 1.5 million to 2 million distinct CDR3 sequences, about 39% of them seen just once. The sequenced sample was blood. Source of these receptors: a human donor in good health.

In DNA, the CDR3 is TGCGCCAGCAGCGTGGGACACGGAGAGACCCAGTACTTC. Residues: CASSVGHGETQYF. The chain combines TRBV5-1 with TRBJ2-5, with D possibly being TRBD1 (6 bases). V lost 4 bases and J lost 4, with 11 bases in between. The CDR3 consists of 13 residues. Germline V gene lookup returns CDR1 SGHRS and CDR2 YFSETQ.

The chain recombines TRBV6-2 or TRBV6-3 with TRBJ1-1; D is uncertain. Trimming took 2 bases from V and 8 from J, leaving 9 bases between them. The CDR3 runs to 12 residues. The germline gives CDR1 MNHEY, CDR2 SVGEGT. The CDR3 here is CASSYSRREAFF. DNA of the CDR3: TGTGCCAGCAGTTACAGTCGCCGAGAAGCTTTCTTT.